This T cell receptor beta chain was profiled in a study of technical replicates of blood from several donors. Trimming removed 0 bases from V and 3 bases from J, with 9 bases in between. This CDR3 is 14 amino acids long. Germline-derived CDR1 and CDR2 are PRHDT and FYEKMQ (reference sequence). Data came from immunoSEQ multiplex PCR; TCRdb stores just in-frame clones and leaves some out. Among 65,000 to 85,000 clones, roughly 98% were seen once, and the ten largest hold around 0.15%. This receptor was obtained from a human donor in good health. The gene calls are TRBV13 and TRBJ2-7; possibly TRBD1 for D (6 bases). The specimen was T cells isolated from PBMCs. The CDR3 bases are TGTGCCAGCAGCTTAGGTGCAGGGGACTACGAGCAGTACTTC. Amino acids: CASSLGAGDYEQYF.